This T cell receptor beta chain stems from a study of blood T cell repertoires in COVID-19. The overall study: Samples representing acute and convalescent COVID-19 were sourced from the United States, Italy and Spain. Sample material is recorded as cDNA or gDNA derived from T cells, B-cell-depleted T cells, or PBMCs.

Original handling: It was from reference gene primer amplification that nucleated cell counts were estimated. The data were produced by immunoSEQ multiplex PCR, yet TCRdb's version contains in-frame clones alone and is incomplete. From that table come the V and J calls and clone size; the DNA was used to work out D and trimming. The sample yields 150,000 or so clones, roughly 88% seen once. This CDR3 has 14 amino acids. The V and J ends lost 4 bases and 8 bases respectively, with 14 bases between them. Germline CDR1 SGHTA, CDR2 FQGTGA. Sequencing was done on a sample of peripheral blood. V usage is TRBV7-3 and J usage is TRBJ2-2; possible D gene TRBD1, 7 bases. The TCR comes from a man between 60 and 70 years old who had recovered from COVID-19. In DNA form, the CDR3 reads TGTGCCAGCAGCTCCCGACAGGGAGGAGGGGAGCTGTTTTTT. Amino acids: CASSSRQGGGELFF. Drawing the rest from reference TRBV7-3 and TRBJ2-2, the complete variable domain is GAGVSQTPSNKVTEKGKYVELRCDPISGHTALYWYRQSLGQGPEFLIYFQGTGAADDSGLPNDRFFAVRPEGSVSTLKIQRTERGDSAVYLCASSSRQGGGELFFGEGSRLTVL.